This T cell receptor (beta chain) was sequenced during a study of cytomegalovirus exposure and HLA in healthy donors. Regarding the study as a whole: Across donors, most TCRs were seen rarely, yet some public ones were widespread. It was taken for granted in presence/absence analyses that sequencing depth across donors was roughly uniform.

Germline V gives CDR1 SEHNR, CDR2 FQNEAQ (reference sequence). The CDR3 contains 16 residues. To note about this clone: Its matching antigen is unknown. The junction departs from the called germline gene at one end, perhaps through a read error.

PCR amplification relied on 60 Vbeta primers (plus 13 Jbeta primers). Clones were read by immunoSEQ multiplex PCR, and TCRdb kept only the in-frame ones, dropping some. This sample has fewer than 350,000 clones; approximately 90% occur once, and the top ten carry about 2%. The sequence was collected from a woman younger than 35 in good health and CMV-seronegative. The chain couples TRBV7-9 to TRBJ2-5; TRBD2 matches at 10 bases. The sample was PBMCs. In nucleotides, the CDR3 is TGTTCCAGCAGCTCGAGCGGGGGGGCCAAGATGGAGACCCAGTACTTC. Translating it yields CSSSSSGGAKMETQYF. Drawing the rest from reference TRBV7-9 and TRBJ2-5, the complete variable domain is DTGVSQNPRHKITKRGQNVTFRCDPISEHNRLYWYRQTLGQGPEFLTYFQNEAQLEKSRLLSDRFSAERPKGSFSTLEIQRTEQGDSAMYLCSSSSSGGAKMETQYFGPGTRLLVL.